The text below deals with one T cell receptor beta chain. CDR1 is KGHSY and CDR2 is FQNENV in the germline V gene. CDR3 length: 13 residues. The ends lost 8 bases at V and 5 bases at J; junction bases unmatched: 9. The data are from a study of blood T cell repertoires in COVID-19. At the level of the study: In each case, the material was cDNA or gDNA derived from T cells, B-cell-depleted T cells, or PBMCs.

Study processing details: The assay estimated nucleated cells by amplifying reference gene primers. Profiling relied on immunoSEQ multiplex PCR, and the TCRdb table lists in-frame clones only, not all of them. That table is the source of V, J and clone size, and D and trimming were worked out from the DNA. The sample has about 12,000 clones, about 80% seen once. The chain carries TRBV16 and TRBJ2-7; 7 bases align to TRBD1. The receptor was isolated from a man aged 80 or over with acute or convalescent COVID-19. Sequences were obtained from peripheral blood. The DNA of the CDR3 is TGTGCCAGCGGCGACAGGGCCTGGCACGAGCAGTACTTC. It translates to CASGDRAWHEQYF. The variable domain in full, completed from reference TRBV16 and TRBJ2-7, reads GEEVAQTPKHLVRGEGQKAKLYCAPIKGHSYVFWYQQVLKNEFKFLISFQNENVFDETGMPKERFSAKCLPNSPCSLEIQATKLEDSAVYFCASGDRAWHEQYFGPGTRLTVT.